This TCR beta chain originates from a study of tumor-infiltrating lymphocytes in primary liver carcinoma. Out of unsorted whole blood came the blood RNA, and germline DNA was extracted as well. TCR beta cDNA was reverse-transcribed from about 0.45 ug of total RNA. The reaction used a constant-region primer and ProtoScript II reverse transcriptase. Slightly modified ARM-PCR with three nested multiplex PCR rounds yielded TCR beta libraries. With TRBV1-TRBV30 forward primers and a C-beta reverse primer, the first two PCR rounds were run for roughly 9 cycles each. Each CDR3 protein gets one entry after TCRdb re-called the multiplex PCR reads with MiXCR. Among about 310,000 distinct CDR3 sequences listed, around 50% were seen once. With regard to this clonotype: This could be a read error, since a much larger clone is one nucleotide away.

This CDR3 is built from 14 residues. The specimen was peripheral blood. This TCR was recovered from a woman in her 30s with primary liver carcinoma and hepatitis B virus infection. This chain links TRBV12-3 or TRBV12-4 with TRBJ2-1; D may be TRBD1 (5 bases). The DNA for the CDR3 is TGTACCAGCAGTTTAAGAGGACAAGGGGATGAGCAGTTCTTC. Amino acids: CTSSLRGQGDEQFF.